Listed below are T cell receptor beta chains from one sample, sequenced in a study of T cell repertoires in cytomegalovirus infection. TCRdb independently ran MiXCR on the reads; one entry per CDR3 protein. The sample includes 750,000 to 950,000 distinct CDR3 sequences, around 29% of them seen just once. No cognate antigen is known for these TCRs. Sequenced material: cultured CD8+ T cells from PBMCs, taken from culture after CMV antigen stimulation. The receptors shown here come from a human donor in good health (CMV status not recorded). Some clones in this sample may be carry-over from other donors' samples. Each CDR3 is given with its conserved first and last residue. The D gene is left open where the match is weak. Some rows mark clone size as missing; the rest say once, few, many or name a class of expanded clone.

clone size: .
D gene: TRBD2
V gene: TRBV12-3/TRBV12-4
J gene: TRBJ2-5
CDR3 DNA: TGTGCCAGCAGCAACCGACTAGCGGGGGAAAGAGAGACCCAGTACTTC
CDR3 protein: CASSNRLAGERETQYF

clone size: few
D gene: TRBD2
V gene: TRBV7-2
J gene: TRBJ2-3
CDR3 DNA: TGTGCCAGCAGGGGACTAGCGGCCTTAACAGATACGCAGTATTTT
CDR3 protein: CASRGLAALTDTQYF

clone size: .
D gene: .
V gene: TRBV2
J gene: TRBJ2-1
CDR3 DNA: TGTGCCAGCAGTGAGTTCAGGGGTGGCAATGAGCAGTTCTTC
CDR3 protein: CASSEFRGGNEQFF

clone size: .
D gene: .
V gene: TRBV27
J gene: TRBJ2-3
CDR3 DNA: TGTGCCAGCAGCCCCGGGACTTCGGATACGCAGTATTTT
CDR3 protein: CASSPGTSDTQYF

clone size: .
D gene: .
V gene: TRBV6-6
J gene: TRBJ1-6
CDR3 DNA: TGTGCCAGCAGTTACTCCTGGGCGGTCGGGGATAATTCACCCCTCCACTTT
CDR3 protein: CASSYSWAVGDNSPLHF

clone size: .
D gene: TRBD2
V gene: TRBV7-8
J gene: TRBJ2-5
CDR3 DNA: TGTGCCAGCAGCCACCCTCCTAGCGGGGGGGCAGAGACCCAGTACTTC
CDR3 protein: CASSHPPSGGAETQYF

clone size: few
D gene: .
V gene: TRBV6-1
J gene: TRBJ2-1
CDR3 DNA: TGTGCCAGCAGTCACCCGACAGCGAGCTCCTACAATGAGCAGTTCTTC
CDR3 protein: CASSHPTASSYNEQFF

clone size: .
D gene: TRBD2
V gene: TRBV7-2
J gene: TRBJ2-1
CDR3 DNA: TGTGCCAGCACTTTCAGCGGGGGCCCCAATGAGCAGTTCTTC
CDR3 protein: CASTFSGGPNEQFF

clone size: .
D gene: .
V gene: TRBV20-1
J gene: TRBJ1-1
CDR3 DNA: TGCAGTGCTAGAAGGGGGGACACTGAAGCTTTCTTT
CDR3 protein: CSARRGDTEAFF

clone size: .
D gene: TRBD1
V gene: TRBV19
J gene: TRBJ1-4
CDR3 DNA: TGTGCCAGTAGTAAACACTCGCCGGACAGGAATGAAAAACTGTTTTTT
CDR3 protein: CASSKHSPDRNEKLFF

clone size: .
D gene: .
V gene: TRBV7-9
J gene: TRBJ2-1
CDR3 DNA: TGTGCCAGACAAGCGGCGGGTTACAATGAGCAGTTCTTC
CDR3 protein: CARQAAGYNEQFF

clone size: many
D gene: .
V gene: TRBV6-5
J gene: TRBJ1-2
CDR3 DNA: TGTGCCAGCAGTTACTGGGGGACCCACTGGGGCGGCAGACGGGGGTATGGCTACACCTTC
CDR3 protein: CASSYWGTHWGGRRGYGYTF

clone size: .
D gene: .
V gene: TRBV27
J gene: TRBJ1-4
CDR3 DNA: TGTGCCAGCAGTAGGACCCGGTATGAAAAACTGTTTTTT
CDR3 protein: CASSRTRYEKLFF

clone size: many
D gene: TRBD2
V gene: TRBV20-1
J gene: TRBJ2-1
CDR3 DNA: TGCAGTTCTAGTAGCCGGGTTCAGCGGGGGACTCACAATGAGCAGTTCTTC
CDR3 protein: CSSSSRVQRGTHNEQFF

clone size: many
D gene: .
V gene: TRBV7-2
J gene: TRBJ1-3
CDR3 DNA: TGTGCCAGCAGCTGGGGGTACGACTCTGGAAACACCATATATTTT
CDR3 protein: CASSWGYDSGNTIYF

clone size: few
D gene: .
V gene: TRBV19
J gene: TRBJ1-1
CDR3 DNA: TGTGCCAGCTCGACCGGGTCGAACACTGAAGCTTTCTTT
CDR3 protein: CASSTGSNTEAFF

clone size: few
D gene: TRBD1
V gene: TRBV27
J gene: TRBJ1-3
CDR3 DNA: TGTGCCAGCAGTCGAGGACAGGGGACCTCTGGAAACACCATATATTTT
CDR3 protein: CASSRGQGTSGNTIYF

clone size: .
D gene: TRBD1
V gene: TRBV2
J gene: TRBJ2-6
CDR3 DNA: TGTGCCAGCAGTATGGACAGGGCATCATCTGGGGCCAACGTCCTGACTTTC
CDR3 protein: CASSMDRASSGANVLTF

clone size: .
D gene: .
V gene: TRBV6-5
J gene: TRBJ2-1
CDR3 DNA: TGTGCCAGCAGCAACGACCCCCGGGGTGAGCAGTTCTTC
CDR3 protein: CASSNDPRGEQFF

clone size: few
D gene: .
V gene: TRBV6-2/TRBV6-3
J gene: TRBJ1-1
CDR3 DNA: TGTGCCAGCAACTTAGCGAGGGGCTACAACACTGAAGCTTTCTTT
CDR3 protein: CASNLARGYNTEAFF

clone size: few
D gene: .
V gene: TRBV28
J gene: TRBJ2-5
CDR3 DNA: TGTGCCAGCAGCCAAGGTGGGGGGTACGGCGAGACCCAGTACTTC
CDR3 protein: CASSQGGGYGETQYF

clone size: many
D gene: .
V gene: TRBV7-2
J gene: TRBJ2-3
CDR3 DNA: TGTGCCAGCAGCTTAGCGGGGGGGCCAGAAGATACGCAGTATTTT
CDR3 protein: CASSLAGGPEDTQYF

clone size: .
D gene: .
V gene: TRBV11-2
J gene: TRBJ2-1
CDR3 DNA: TGTGCCAGCAGCTCAGGGGGGGTGGGACCTCACAATGAGCAGTTCTTC
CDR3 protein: CASSSGGVGPHNEQFF

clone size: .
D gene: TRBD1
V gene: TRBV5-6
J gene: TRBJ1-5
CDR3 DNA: TGTGCCAGCAGCCTAGACAGGGGAACGGATCAGCCCCAGCATTTT
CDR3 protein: CASSLDRGTDQPQHF

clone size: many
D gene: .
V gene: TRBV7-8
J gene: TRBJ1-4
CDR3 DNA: TGTGCCAGCAGCCTAACCGGGCCCCGGGGCCTTAATGAAAAACTGTTTTTT
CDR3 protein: CASSLTGPRGLNEKLFF

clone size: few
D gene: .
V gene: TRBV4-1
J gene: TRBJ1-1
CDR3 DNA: TGCGCCAGCAGCCAAGATGGGCTAACGGGAGCTTTCTTT
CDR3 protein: CASSQDGLTGAFF

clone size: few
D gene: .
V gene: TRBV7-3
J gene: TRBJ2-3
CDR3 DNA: TGTGCCAGCAGCCTAATCCCCTTCCAAGATACGCAGTATTTT
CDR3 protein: CASSLIPFQDTQYF

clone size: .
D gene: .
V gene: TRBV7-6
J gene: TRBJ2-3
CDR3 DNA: TGTGCCAGCAGCCCCCAGGGGTCGACAGATACGCAGTATTTT
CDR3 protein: CASSPQGSTDTQYF

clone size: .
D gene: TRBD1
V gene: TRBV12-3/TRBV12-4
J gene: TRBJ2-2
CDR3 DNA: TGTGCCAGCAGTGAAAACAGGGGGCGGCCCGGGGAGCTGTTTTTT
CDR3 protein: CASSENRGRPGELFF

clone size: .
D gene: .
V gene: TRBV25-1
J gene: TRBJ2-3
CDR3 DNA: TGTGCCAGCAAAGGGGGGCCTAGCACAGATACGCAGTATTTT
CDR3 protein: CASKGGPSTDTQYF

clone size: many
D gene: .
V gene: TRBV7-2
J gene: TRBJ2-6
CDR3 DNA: TGTGCCAGCAGCTTAGTATCCGACAGCTTCTCTGGGGCCAACGTCCTGACTTTC
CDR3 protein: CASSLVSDSFSGANVLTF

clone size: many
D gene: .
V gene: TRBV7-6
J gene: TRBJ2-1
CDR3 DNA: TGTGCCAGCAGCTCGGTGGTCGGATTGGATCAGTTCTTC
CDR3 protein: CASSSVVGLDQFF

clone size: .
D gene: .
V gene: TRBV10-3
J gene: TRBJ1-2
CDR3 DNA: TGTGCCATCAGTGAGTCGGCAGGGGGCTACACCTTC
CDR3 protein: CAISESAGGYTF

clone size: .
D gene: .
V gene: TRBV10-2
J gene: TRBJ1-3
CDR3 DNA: TGCGCCAGCAGTGAGGTGAAGAGCTCTGGAAACACCATATATTTT
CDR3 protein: CASSEVKSSGNTIYF

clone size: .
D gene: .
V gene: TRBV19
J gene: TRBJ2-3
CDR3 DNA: TGTGCCAGTAGTATTCCGGGCCGGACGGGGCCCACAGATACGCAGTATTTT
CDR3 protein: CASSIPGRTGPTDTQYF

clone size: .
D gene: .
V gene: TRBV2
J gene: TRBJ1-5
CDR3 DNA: TGTGCCAGCTGCGGAATGGAGGGCAATCAGCCCCAGCATTTT
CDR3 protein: CASCGMEGNQPQHF

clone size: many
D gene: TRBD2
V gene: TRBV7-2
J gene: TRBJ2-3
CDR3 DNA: TGTGCCAGCCAAATAGCGGGGGGGCCGAGAGATACGCAGTATTTT
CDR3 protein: CASQIAGGPRDTQYF

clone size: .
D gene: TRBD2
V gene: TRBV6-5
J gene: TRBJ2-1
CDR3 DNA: TGTGCCAGCAGTTACGGTCCTAGCGGGGGGGCTGAGCAGTTCTTC
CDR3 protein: CASSYGPSGGAEQFF

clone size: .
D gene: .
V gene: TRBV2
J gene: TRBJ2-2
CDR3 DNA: TGTGCCACGGCCCTGAGAACCGGGGAGCTGTTTTTT
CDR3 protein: CATALRTGELFF

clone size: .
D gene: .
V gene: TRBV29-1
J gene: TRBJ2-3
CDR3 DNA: TGCAGCGCCGACGGCGGGGCGGCAGATACGCAGTATTTT
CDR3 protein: CSADGGAADTQYF

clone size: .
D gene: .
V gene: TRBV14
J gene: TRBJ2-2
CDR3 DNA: TGTGCCAGCAGCCAAAAGGGGTACACCGGGGAGCTGTTTTTT
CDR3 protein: CASSQKGYTGELFF

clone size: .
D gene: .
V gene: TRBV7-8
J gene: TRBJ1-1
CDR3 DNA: TGTGCCAGCAATCTAGGGGGTGAAGCTTTCTTT
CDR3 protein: CASNLGGEAFF

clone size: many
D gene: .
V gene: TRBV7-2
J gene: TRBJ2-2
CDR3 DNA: TGTGCCAGCACCACAGACACCGGGGAGCTGTTTTTT
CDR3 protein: CASTTDTGELFF

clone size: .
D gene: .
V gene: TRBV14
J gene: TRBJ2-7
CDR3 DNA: TGTGCCAGCAGCCAAGATACTGCCAGGGACGAGCAGTACTTC
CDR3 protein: CASSQDTARDEQYF

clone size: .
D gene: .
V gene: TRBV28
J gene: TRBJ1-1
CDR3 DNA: TGTGCCAGCAGTTTAATCGGGGGGCAAGGGACTGAAGCTTTCTTT
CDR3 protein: CASSLIGGQGTEAFF

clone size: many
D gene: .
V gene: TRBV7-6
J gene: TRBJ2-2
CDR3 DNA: TGTGCCAGCAGCCCCTCGACAAACACCGGGGAGCTGTTTTTT
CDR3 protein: CASSPSTNTGELFF

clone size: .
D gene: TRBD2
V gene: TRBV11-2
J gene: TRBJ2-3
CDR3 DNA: TGTGCCAGTCGGGGGGGCGGAAGAGATACGCAGTATTTT
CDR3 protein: CASRGGGRDTQYF

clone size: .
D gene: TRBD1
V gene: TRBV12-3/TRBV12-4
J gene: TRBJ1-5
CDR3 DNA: TGTGCCAGCAGACTGGGACAGGACAATCAGCCCCAGCATTTT
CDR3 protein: CASRLGQDNQPQHF

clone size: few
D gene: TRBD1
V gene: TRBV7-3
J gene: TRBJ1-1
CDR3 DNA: TGTGCCAGCAGCTTATGGGGACAGGGGACTGAAGCTTTCTTT
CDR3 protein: CASSLWGQGTEAFF

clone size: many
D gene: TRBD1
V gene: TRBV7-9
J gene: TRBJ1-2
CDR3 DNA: TGTGCCAGCAGCGCACCGGGACAGCTTTCTGGCTACACCTTC
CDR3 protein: CASSAPGQLSGYTF

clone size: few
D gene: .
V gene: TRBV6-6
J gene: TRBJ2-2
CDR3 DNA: TGTGCCAGCAGTCACCTCTTAAGGCCGAACACCGGGGAGCTGTTTTTT
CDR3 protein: CASSHLLRPNTGELFF

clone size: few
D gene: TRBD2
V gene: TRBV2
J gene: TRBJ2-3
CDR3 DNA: TGTGCCAGCAGCACAGACCAGCGGGGGGACACAGATACGCAGTATTTT
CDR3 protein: CASSTDQRGDTDTQYF

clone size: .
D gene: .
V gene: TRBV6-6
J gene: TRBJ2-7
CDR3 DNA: TGTGCCAGCAGTTACTCGAATTACCAGACCGGGCTCTACGAGCAGTACTTC
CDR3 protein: CASSYSNYQTGLYEQYF

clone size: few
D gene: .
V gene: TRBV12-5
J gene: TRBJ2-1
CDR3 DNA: .
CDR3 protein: CASGLGMGQFF

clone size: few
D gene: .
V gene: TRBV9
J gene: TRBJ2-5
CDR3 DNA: TGTGCCAGCAGCGGGAAAGAGACCCAGTACTTC
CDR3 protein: CASSGKETQYF

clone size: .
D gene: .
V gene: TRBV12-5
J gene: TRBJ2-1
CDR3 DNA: TGTGCTAGTGGTTTGGGGGGACGGAGCTCCTACAATGAGCAGTTCTTC
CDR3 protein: CASGLGGRSSYNEQFF

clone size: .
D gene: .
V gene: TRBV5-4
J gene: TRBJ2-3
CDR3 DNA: TGTGCCAACCGTCCGGTTTACTCTAGCACAGATACGCAGTATTTT
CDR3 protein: CANRPVYSSTDTQYF